Shown below are 5 T cell receptor beta chains from a single sample sequenced in a study of T cell responses to AZD1222 COVID-19 vaccine (dated by TCRdb to about 2021). What the time point label conveys for this sample: about 28 days (+/-7) after the second vaccine dose. Preparation of the library involved the immunoSEQ multiplex PCR assay. Here the immuneACCESS table is served through TCRdb, limited to in-frame sequences with V and J called. Missing clones are a known gap in these copies; in checked studies unresolved V genes cover under half, and the rest lacks a known reason. Across this sample there are about 110,000 clones, with about 92% seen only once. Jointly, the top ten make up under 8.5% of the sample. The specimen comprised peripheral blood, sampled 28 days after the second AZD1222 dose. The source of these receptors is an adult who received the AZD1222 COVID-19 vaccine.

This clone was observed a single time. The chain links TRBV25-1 to TRBJ1-2; D remains ambiguous. Germline CDR1 is MGHDK and CDR2 is SYGVNS. CDR3 length: 12 residues. V lost 4 bases to trimming and J lost 7 bases, with 10 bases between them. The CDR3: CASSVPQVGYTF. The DNA of the CDR3 is TGTGCCAGCAGTGTGCCTCAAGTTGGCTACACCTTC.

The V call is TRBV27, the J call TRBJ2-1; TRBD1 agrees at 8 bases. Germline V gives CDR1 MNHEY, CDR2 SMNVEV (reference sequence). After removal of 5 bases from V and 5 bases from J, the junction contained 2 bases not matched to a gene. The CDR3 spans 13 residues. CDR3 loop: CASSGGQDNEQFF. The CDR3 nucleotides are TGTGCCAGCAGTGGGGGACAGGACAATGAGCAGTTCTTC.

This sequence joins TRBV18 and TRBJ2-2; 9 bases match TRBD1. CDR1 and CDR2 from the germline V gene are KGHSH and LQKENI. The CDR3 contains 15 residues. J was trimmed by 4 bases and V by 2 bases; bases with no gene match: 2. The CDR3 region has the DNA TGTGCCAGCTCACCAACGACAGGGGGCACCGGGGAGCTGTTTTTT. Amino acid sequence: CASSPTTGGTGELFF.

CDR3 in amino acids: CASSQFRGVYGYTF. The CDR3 bases are TGTGCCAGCAGCCAATTCCGTGGGGTCTATGGCTACACCTTC. The chain couples TRBV14 to TRBJ1-2, with no clear D. The CDR3 length is 14 residues. Germline V gives CDR1 SGHDN, CDR2 FVKESK. V gave up 2 bases and J gave up 4 bases, with 11 bases separating them.

V and J are TRBV3-1 (or the pseudogene TRBV3-2) and TRBJ1-6; no definite D call. Trimming cost V 2 bases and J 11 bases, with 13 bases left between them. CDR3 length: 14 residues. CDR1 LGHDT and CDR2 YNNKEL come from the germline V gene (reference sequence). The CDR3 sequence is CASSQTAQGPPLHF. In nucleotides, the CDR3 is TGTGCCAGCAGCCAAACAGCTCAAGGGCCACCCCTCCACTTT.